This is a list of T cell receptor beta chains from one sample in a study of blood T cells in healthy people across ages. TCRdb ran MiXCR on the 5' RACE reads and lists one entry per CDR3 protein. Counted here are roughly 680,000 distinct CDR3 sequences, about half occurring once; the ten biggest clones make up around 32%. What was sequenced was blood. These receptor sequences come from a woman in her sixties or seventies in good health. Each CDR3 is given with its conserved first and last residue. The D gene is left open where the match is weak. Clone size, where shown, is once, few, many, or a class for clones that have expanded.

DNA: TGCAGTGCTAGTATTGTGGGGGGCAACAATCAGCCCCAGCATTTT
CDR3: CSASIVGGNNQPQHF
J: TRBJ1-5
V: TRBV20-1
D: NA
size: few

DNA: TGTGCCAGCAGCCAAGATTCGGCTAGCGGGAGGGGGTGGGTCTCCTACGAGCAGTACTTC
CDR3: CASSQDSASGRGWVSYEQYF
J: TRBJ2-7
V: TRBV3-1
D: TRBD2
size: NA

DNA: TGCAGTGCTAAGAGACTGGTCTCCTACAATGAGCAGTTCTTC
CDR3: CSAKRLVSYNEQFF
J: TRBJ2-1
V: TRBV20-1
D: NA
size: NA

DNA: TGTGCCACCAGCAGAGATCGAGGCGATAATTCACCCCTCCACTTT
CDR3: CATSRDRGDNSPLHF
J: TRBJ1-6
V: TRBV15
D: NA
size: many

DNA: TGTGCCAGCAGCCCACCGGGACTAGCGGGATCTGAAGAGCAGTACTTC
CDR3: CASSPPGLAGSEEQYF
J: TRBJ2-7
V: TRBV14
D: TRBD2
size: few

DNA: TGCAGCGCAAGGACAGTCGCAACTAATGAAAAACTGTTTTTT
CDR3: CSARTVATNEKLFF
J: TRBJ1-4
V: TRBV29-1
D: NA
size: few

DNA: TGTGCCAGCATCTTACAGGGGTTTCGGCAGTTCTTC
CDR3: CASILQGFRQFF
J: TRBJ2-1
V: TRBV6-1
D: TRBD1
size: NA

DNA: TGTGCCAGCAGTTCCCAGTCACTGAGGGGGGCCAACGTCCTGACTTTC
CDR3: CASSSQSLRGANVLTF
J: TRBJ2-6
V: TRBV27
D: NA
size: once

DNA: TGTGCCACCAGCAGAGATTTAGAAAACTATGGCTACACCTTC
CDR3: CATSRDLENYGYTF
J: TRBJ1-2
V: TRBV15
D: NA
size: few

DNA: TGCGCCAGCAGCTTGGGGGGGAGGCAGTTCTACGAGCAGTACTTC
CDR3: CASSLGGRQFYEQYF
J: TRBJ2-7
V: TRBV5-1
D: NA
size: NA

DNA: TGTGCCGGCAGTGAATCTGGGGACAGGACTAACTATGGCTACACCTTC
CDR3: CAGSESGDRTNYGYTF
J: TRBJ1-2
V: TRBV25-1
D: TRBD1
size: NA

DNA: TGCAGTGCTAGGGCTACCGCCTACGAGCAGTACTTC
CDR3: CSARATAYEQYF
J: TRBJ2-7
V: TRBV20-1
D: NA
size: NA

DNA: TGTGCCAGCAGCTCCCGGGCGGGCTCCTACAATGAGCAGTTCTTC
CDR3: CASSSRAGSYNEQFF
J: TRBJ2-1
V: TRBV7-2
D: NA
size: NA

DNA: TGTGCCAGCGGTCTCCAGGCAGCAACTAATGAAAAACTGTTTTTT
CDR3: CASGLQAATNEKLFF
J: TRBJ1-4
V: TRBV6-2/TRBV6-3
D: NA
size: NA

DNA: TGTGCCAGTTCGGGGCAGGGCATGGTTTCAAGCACAGATACGCAGTATTTT
CDR3: CASSGQGMVSSTDTQYF
J: TRBJ2-3
V: TRBV6-6
D: NA
size: few

DNA: TGCGCCAGCAGCACGGCTGATAGCACTGAAGCTTTCTTT
CDR3: CASSTADSTEAFF
J: TRBJ1-1
V: TRBV5-1
D: NA
size: NA

DNA: TGTGCCAGCAGCCGGGGACTCGGCAATGAGCAGTACTTC
CDR3: CASSRGLGNEQYF
J: TRBJ2-7
V: TRBV3-1
D: NA
size: NA

DNA: TGTGCCAGCAGTACACAGCCACCCGGGTACACAGATACGCAGTATTTT
CDR3: CASSTQPPGYTDTQYF
J: TRBJ2-3
V: TRBV12-3/TRBV12-4
D: NA
size: NA

DNA: TGTGCCAGCACCCTCTACTCAAACACTGAAGCTTTCTTT
CDR3: CASTLYSNTEAFF
J: TRBJ1-1
V: TRBV3-1
D: NA
size: NA

DNA: TGTGCCAGCAGCATAGGGCAAAACTCCTACGAGCAGTACTTC
CDR3: CASSIGQNSYEQYF
J: TRBJ2-7
V: TRBV28
D: NA
size: NA

DNA: TGTGCCAGCAGCCCCCGGAGTAAACTGGGGACTGAAGCTTTCTTT
CDR3: CASSPRSKLGTEAFF
J: TRBJ1-1
V: TRBV7-2
D: NA
size: NA

DNA: TGTGCCAGCAGTTACTCGCCCAGACAGGGAAGGGGCGAGCAGTACTTC
CDR3: CASSYSPRQGRGEQYF
J: TRBJ2-7
V: TRBV6-2/TRBV6-3
D: TRBD1
size: NA